This T cell receptor beta chain stems from a study of CD8+CD57+ T cells in acquired aplastic anemia. Whole-study context: Recorded DNA amounts for sorted CD4+ and CD8+ cells had an average of roughly 3.4 ug.

Study-wide results and caveats: A set of twenty-nine CD8+ CDR3 sequences was shared between patients and controls, and these sequences appeared highly expressed in patients.

Between the trimmed V and J ends, which lost 6 bases and 2 bases, there was a span of 13 bases. There are 14 residues in the CDR3. Individuals selected for sequencing had exhibited CD8+CD57+ cell expansion on flow cytometry. This clonotype was detected only once. What it binds is unknown. Genomic DNA, the template, was used for profiling of the TCR beta VDJ and CDR3. TCRdb ran MiXCR on the reads and lists one entry per CDR3 protein. The sample lists roughly 280,000 distinct CDR3 sequences, 45% to 65% occurring once. The sequence derives from a human donor with aplastic anemia. Sequenced material: sorted CD4+, CD8+, or CD8+CD57+ T cells (not recorded which) from PBMCs. J is TRBJ1-2 and V is TRBV12-3 or TRBV12-4; D remains unclear. The CDR3 coding sequence is TGTGCCAGCAGAAAGACTAGCGGGAACTATGGCTACACCTTC. It codes for CASRKTSGNYGYTF.